The 18 T cell receptor beta chains below come from one sample, sequenced in a study of control samples from healthy donors and cancer patients. Libraries were prepared by immunoSEQ multiplex PCR; TCRdb keeps only in-frame clonotypes and omits some of them. This sample has approximately 170,000 clones; around 87% occur once, and the top ten carry 1.2% to 1.5%. The specimen sequenced was blood. The receptors were gathered from a woman in her 50s in good health.

The chain combines TRBV7-3 with TRBJ2-6; no clear D. The CDR3 is made up of 15 amino acids. Between the trimmed V and J ends, which lost 6 bases and 0 bases, there was a span of 9 bases. CDR1 SGHTA and CDR2 FQGTGA come from the germline V gene. CDR3 protein: CASSPGPSGANVLTF. The CDR3 DNA is TGTGCCAGCAGTCCAGGTCCCTCTGGGGCCAACGTCCTGACTTTC. Full variable domain (outside the CDR3, taken from reference TRBV7-3 and TRBJ2-6): GAGVSQTPSNKVTEKGKYVELRCDPISGHTALYWYRQSLGQGPEFLIYFQGTGAADDSGLPNDRFFAVRPEGSVSTLKIQRTERGDSAVYLCASSPGPSGANVLTFGAGSRLTVL.

V usage is TRBV5-1 and J usage is TRBJ1-3; maybe TRBD1 (5 bases). Trimming pared 5 bases from V and 4 bases from J, leaving 16 bases between. In germline, CDR1 is SGHRS, CDR2 YFSETQ. The CDR3 length is 15 residues. This CDR3 reads CASRNFDSSGNTIYF. CDR3 bases: TGCGCCAGCAGGAACTTCGACAGTTCCGGAAACACCATATATTTT.

The rearrangement uses TRBV7-3 and TRBJ2-3, with D unresolved. This CDR3 contains 12 residues. Germline CDR1 reads SGHTA; CDR2 reads FQGTGA. V dropped 5 bases and J dropped 6 bases, with 9 bases sitting between them. CDR3: CASSENYDTQYF. CDR3 coding DNA: TGTGCCAGCAGCGAGAATTACGATACGCAGTATTTT.

J is TRBJ1-2 and V is TRBV28; D gene ambiguous. The CDR3 has 15 amino acids. Germline V gene lookup returns CDR1 MDHEN and CDR2 SYDVKM. The V gene lost 3 bases and the J gene lost 0 bases, with 11 bases spanning the gap. The CDR3 region is CASSLGRASNYGYTF. CDR3 in DNA: TGTGCCAGCAGTTTGGGCAGAGCCTCTAACTATGGCTACACCTTC.

The chain recombines TRBV25-1 with TRBJ1-2, with unresolved D. Germline V lookup: CDR1 MGHDK, CDR2 SYGVNS. The V and J ends lost 1 base and 8 bases respectively, with 11 bases between them. CDR3 length equals 13 residues. Here the CDR3 DNA reads TGTGCCAGCAGTGAATGGGAGGGTGGCGGCTACACCTTC. Its protein is CASSEWEGGGYTF.

This clone showed up just once. The chain couples TRBV6-1 to TRBJ1-4; D unresolved. The germline V and J ends were trimmed by 2 bases and 7 bases, with 14 bases remaining between them. The germline V gene encodes CDR1 MNHNS and CDR2 SASEGT. The CDR3 covers 15 residues. The CDR3 protein is CASSEHGMTGEKLFF. DNA of the CDR3: TGTGCCAGCAGTGAACACGGGATGACGGGTGAAAAACTGTTTTTT.

The chain employs TRBV30 and TRBJ1-5; 8 nucleotides align to TRBD1. The CDR3 has 14 residues. Germline V CDR1 and CDR2: GTSNPN, SVGIG (reference sequence). V lost 4 bases, J lost 1 base, and 3 bases stayed unmatched. In DNA, the CDR3 is TGTGCCTGGAACAGGGGGACGAGCAATCAGCCCCAGCATTTT. Its translation is CAWNRGTSNQPQHF. The whole variable domain, remainder taken from reference TRBV30 and TRBJ1-5, is SQTIHQWPATLVQPVGSPLSLECTVEGTSNPNLYWYRQAAGRGLQLLFYSVGIGQISSEVPQNLSASRPQDRQFILSSKKLLLSDSGFYLCAWNRGTSNQPQHFGDGTRLSIL.

The chain combines TRBV3-1 (or the pseudogene TRBV3-2) with TRBJ1-2; D not certain. Per the germline V gene, CDR1 is LGHDT and CDR2 is YNNKEL (reference sequence). CDR3 size: 14 residues. The ends were cut back, 3 bases at V and 8 bases at J, with 16 bases in the middle. Here the CDR3 reads CASSQWSREGGYTF. CDR3 nucleotide sequence: TGTGCCAGCAGCCAGTGGAGTAGGGAGGGAGGCTACACCTTC.

The rearrangement uses TRBV11-2 and TRBJ1-6; TRBD1 agrees at 10 bases. The V and J ends lost 3 bases and 7 bases, in that order; junction bases with no gene match: 3. Germline CDR1 SGHAT, CDR2 FQNNGV. The CDR3 runs 15 residues. CDR3 amino acids: CASSLGQGTNSPLHF. CDR3 bases: TGTGCCAGCAGCTTGGGACAGGGGACGAATTCACCCCTCCACTTT.

V gene TRBV9 combines with J gene TRBJ2-7, with D perhaps matching TRBD1 or TRBD2 (5 bases each). Trimming left V 4 bases short and J 0 bases short, with 20 bases between. Germline-derived CDR1 and CDR2 are SGDLS and YYNGEE. The CDR3 loop spans 17 amino acids. In DNA form, the CDR3 reads TGTGCCAGCAGCCCTCCCGGGACGTACCAAAACTCCTACGAGCAGTACTTC. Translation: CASSPPGTYQNSYEQYF.

V usage is TRBV5-1 and J usage is TRBJ1-2; D ambiguous. Germline values: CDR1 SGHRS, CDR2 YFSETQ. CDR3 length equals 13 residues. V was shortened by 0 bases and J by 6 bases, with 9 bases between the two germline ends. The CDR3 DNA reads TGCGCCAGCAGCTTGGGTGGGCTGGATGGCTACACCTTC. This translates into CASSLGGLDGYTF.

This chain connects TRBV5-1 to TRBJ2-3; no clear D. CDR1 and CDR2 from the germline V gene are SGHRS and YFSETQ. The CDR3 is 18 amino acids. V lost 3 bases and J 2 bases, leaving 22 bases between the germline ends. CDR3: CASSSQVWGGTNTDTQYF. The CDR3 DNA sequence: TGCGCCAGCAGCTCACAAGTCTGGGGTGGAACCAACACAGATACGCAGTATTTT.

The rearrangement uses TRBV5-5 and TRBJ2-7, with 9 bases that match TRBD1. The germline V gene encodes CDR1 SGHKS and CDR2 YYEKEE (reference sequence). The CDR3 consists of 14 residues. Germline trimming cut 5 bases from V and 3 bases from J; bases unmatched to any gene: 6. The CDR3 DNA reads TGTGCCAGCAGTCTGGGGGGACAGGGCTACGAGCAGTACTTC. Translation gives CASSLGGQGYEQYF.

This sequence joins TRBV7-2 and TRBJ1-4; D is undetermined. Germline-derived CDR1 and CDR2 are SGHTA and FQGNSA. The V gene lost 0 bases and the J gene lost 8 bases, with 13 bases spanning the gap. The CDR3 is 15 residues long. CDR3 amino acids: CASSLAGISREKLFF. Here the CDR3 DNA reads TGTGCCAGCAGCTTAGCGGGGATTTCCCGAGAAAAACTGTTTTTT.

V usage is TRBV7-9 and J usage is TRBJ1-6; unclear D gene. The CDR3 covers 17 residues. The V gene lost 6 bases and the J gene lost 0 bases, with 15 bases spanning the gap. Germline assignment: CDR1 SEHNR and CDR2 FQNEAQ (reference sequence). In nucleotides, the CDR3 is TGTGCCAGCAGTCTACAGAGGGCAAGCTCCTATAATTCACCCCTCCACTTT. This translates into CASSLQRASSYNSPLHF.

The chain has TRBV9 and TRBJ1-1; no clear D gene. The CDR3 is 13 residues long. V shed 0 bases and J shed 8 bases, with 11 bases lying between them. Germline-derived CDR1 and CDR2 are SGDLS and YYNGEE. The DNA of the CDR3 is TGTGCCAGCAGCGTAGAGATGAAGACCGAAGCTTTCTTT. This encodes CASSVEMKTEAFF.

The chain carries TRBV6-1 and TRBJ1-5, with D possibly matching TRBD1 (5 bases). Germline CDR1 MNHNS, CDR2 SASEGT. The CDR3 sequence is 14 residues long. Trimming left V 2 bases short and J 7 bases short, with 12 bases between. The CDR3 protein is CASSERAGNQPQHF. The CDR3, as DNA: TGTGCCAGCAGTGAAAGGGCAGGGAACCAGCCCCAGCATTTT.

This clone was detected only a few times. V is TRBV9 and J is TRBJ2-6; a weak D match, TRBD1 (6 bases). CDR3 length: 18 amino acids. Germline values: CDR1 SGDLS, CDR2 YYNGEE. Trimming removed 4 bases from V and 4 bases from J, with 21 bases in between. CDR3 coding DNA: TGTGCCAGCAGCCCACACTTCACAGGGATTGAGGGGGCCAACGTCCTGACTTTC. It encodes CASSPHFTGIEGANVLTF.